This paragraph reports one T cell receptor beta chain. What it binds is unknown. CDR1 LGHNA and CDR2 YSLEER come from the germline V gene. The CDR3 consists of 15 residues. V gave up 1 base and J gave up 8 bases; unmatched junction bases: 7. The source of the sample is a study of cytomegalovirus exposure and HLA in healthy donors. General study results and limits: TCR beta sequences numbering roughly 16,000 were associated with HLA alleles at 0.05 false discovery rate in a later analysis. Common viral pathogens seemed, in a later analysis, to connect with several of the most significant clusters.

At sampling all donors were nominally healthy, likely with unrecorded immune exposures. The PCR used 60 Vbeta and 13 Jbeta primers. Profiled with immunoSEQ multiplex PCR; TCRdb holds only in-frame clones, not every one. The sample lists approximately 120,000 clones, roughly four fifths occurring once. Sequencing used PBMCs. The sequence was obtained from a man aged 45 to 65 in good health and CMV-seronegative. V and J are TRBV4-3 and TRBJ1-4; TRBD1 matches 7 bases. CDR3 DNA sequence: TGCGCCAGCAGCCAAGGCAGGGGGAACATAGAAAAACTGTTTTTT. This sequence encodes CASSQGRGNIEKLFF.